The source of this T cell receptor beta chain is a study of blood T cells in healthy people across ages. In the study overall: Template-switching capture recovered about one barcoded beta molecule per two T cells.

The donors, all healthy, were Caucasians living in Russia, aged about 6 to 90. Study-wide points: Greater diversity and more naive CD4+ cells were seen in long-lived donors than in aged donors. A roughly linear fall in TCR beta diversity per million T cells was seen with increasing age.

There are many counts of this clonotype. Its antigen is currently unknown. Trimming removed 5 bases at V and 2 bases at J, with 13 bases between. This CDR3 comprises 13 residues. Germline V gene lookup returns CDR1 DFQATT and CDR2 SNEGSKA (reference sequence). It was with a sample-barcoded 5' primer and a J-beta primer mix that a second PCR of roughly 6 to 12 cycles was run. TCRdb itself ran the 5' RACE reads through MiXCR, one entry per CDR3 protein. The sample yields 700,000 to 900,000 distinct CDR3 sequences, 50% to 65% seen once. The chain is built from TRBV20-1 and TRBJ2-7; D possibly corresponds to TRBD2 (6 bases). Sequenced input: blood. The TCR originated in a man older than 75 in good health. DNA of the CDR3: TGCAGTGCTTACCGGGACTCGACCTACGAGCAGTACTTC. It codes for CSAYRDSTYEQYF.